This section outlines one TCR beta chain sequence together with its context. What it binds is not known. A much larger clone lies a single base off, so this may be a read error. The record originates from a study of blood T cells in healthy people across ages. Study findings and constraints: Long-lived and aged donors differed, with more naive CD4+ cells and higher diversity in the long-lived. As age increased, TCR beta diversity per million T cells fell in a roughly linear fashion. Researchers report that TCR beta diversity correlated strongly with naive T cell percentage.

A second PCR of about 6 to 12 cycles used a sample-barcoded 5' primer and a J-beta primer mix. The authors tagged each cDNA molecule using a template-switch adaptor with 12 random nucleotides. TCRdb recomputed calls from the 5' RACE reads with MiXCR, one row per CDR3 protein. The sample lists some 670,000 distinct CDR3 sequences; approximately 52% were seen once. The CDR3 extends over 13 amino acids. Germline loops: CDR1 DFQATT, CDR2 SNEGSKA (reference sequence). Sample: blood. The rearrangement links TRBV20-1 to TRBJ2-1, with D perhaps TRBD2 (5 bases). The receptor comes from an elderly woman in good health. The CDR3 DNA follows: TGCAGTGCTAGTGGAGGCAGCTACGATGAGCAGTTCTTC. It codes for CSASGGSYDEQFF.